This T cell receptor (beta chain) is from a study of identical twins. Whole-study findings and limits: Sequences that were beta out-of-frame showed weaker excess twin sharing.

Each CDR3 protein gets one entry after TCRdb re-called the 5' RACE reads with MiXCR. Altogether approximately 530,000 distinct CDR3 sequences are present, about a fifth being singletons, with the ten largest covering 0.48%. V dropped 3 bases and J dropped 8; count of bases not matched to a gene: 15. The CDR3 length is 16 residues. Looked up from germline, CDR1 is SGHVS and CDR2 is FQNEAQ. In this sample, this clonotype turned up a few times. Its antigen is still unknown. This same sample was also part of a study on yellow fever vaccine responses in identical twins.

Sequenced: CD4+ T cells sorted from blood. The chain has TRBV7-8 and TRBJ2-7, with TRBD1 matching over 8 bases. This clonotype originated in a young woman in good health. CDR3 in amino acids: CASSLTPGQAEAKQYF. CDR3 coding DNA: TGTGCCAGCAGCTTGACCCCGGGACAGGCCGAAGCAAAGCAGTACTTC.